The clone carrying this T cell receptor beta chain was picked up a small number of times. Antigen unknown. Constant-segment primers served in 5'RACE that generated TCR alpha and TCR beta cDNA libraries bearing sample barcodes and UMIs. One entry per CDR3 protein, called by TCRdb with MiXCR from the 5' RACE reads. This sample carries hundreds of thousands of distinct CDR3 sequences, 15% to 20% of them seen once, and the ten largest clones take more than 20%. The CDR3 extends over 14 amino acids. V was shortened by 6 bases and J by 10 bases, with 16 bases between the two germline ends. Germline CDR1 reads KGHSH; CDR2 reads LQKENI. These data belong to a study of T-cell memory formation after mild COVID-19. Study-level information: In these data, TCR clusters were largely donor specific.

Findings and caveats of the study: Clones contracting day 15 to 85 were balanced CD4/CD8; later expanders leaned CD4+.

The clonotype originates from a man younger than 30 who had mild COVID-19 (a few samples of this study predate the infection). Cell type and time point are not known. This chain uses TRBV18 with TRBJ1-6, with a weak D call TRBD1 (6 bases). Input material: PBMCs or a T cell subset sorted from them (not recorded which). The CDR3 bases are TGTGCCAGCTCCCCGGACAGTCGAGGGTCACCCCTCCACTTT. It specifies CASSPDSRGSPLHF.